This T cell receptor beta chain was identified in a study of cytomegalovirus exposure and HLA in healthy donors. Whole-study results and caveats: Information on immune exposure was restricted to one variable (CMV serostatus).

In germline, CDR1 is SGHVS, CDR2 FQNEAQ. Deletions cut 0 bases from V and 7 bases from J, with 10 bases between. The CDR3 loop spans 13 amino acids. A word on this clone: Antigen specificity is unknown.

PCR employed 60 Vbeta and 13 Jbeta primers. Method: immunoSEQ multiplex PCR; TCRdb's copy keeps in-frame clones and lacks some. This sample has 150,000 to 200,000 clones, with around two thirds found just once. The chain links TRBV7-8 to TRBJ2-7; D is undetermined. The clonotype comes from a man younger than 40 in good health and CMV-seropositive. Sequencing was performed on PBMCs. The CDR3 DNA follows: TGTGCCAGCAGCTTAGCCCCATCGCGGGAGCAGTACTTC. This encodes CASSLAPSREQYF.